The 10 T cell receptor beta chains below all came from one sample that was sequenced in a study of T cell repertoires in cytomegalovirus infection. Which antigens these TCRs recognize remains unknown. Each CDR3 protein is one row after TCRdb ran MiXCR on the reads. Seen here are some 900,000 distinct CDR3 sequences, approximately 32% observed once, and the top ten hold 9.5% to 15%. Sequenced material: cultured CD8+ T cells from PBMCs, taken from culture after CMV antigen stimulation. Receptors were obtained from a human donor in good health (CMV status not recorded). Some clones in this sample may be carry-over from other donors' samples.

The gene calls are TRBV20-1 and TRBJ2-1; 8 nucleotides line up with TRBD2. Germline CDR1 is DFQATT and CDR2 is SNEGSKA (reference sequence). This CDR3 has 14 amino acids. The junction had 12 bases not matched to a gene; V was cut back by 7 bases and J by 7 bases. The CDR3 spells CSVPGTRSRNEQFF. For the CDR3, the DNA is TGCAGTGTCCCCGGGACTAGAAGTAGGAATGAGCAGTTCTTC.

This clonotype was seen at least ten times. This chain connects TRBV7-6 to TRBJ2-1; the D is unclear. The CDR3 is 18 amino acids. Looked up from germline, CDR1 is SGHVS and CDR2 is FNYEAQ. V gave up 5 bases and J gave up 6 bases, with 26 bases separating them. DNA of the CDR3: TGTGCCAGCAGCCCCAGACCCCCGAACACGGGTTTTAGCAATGAGCAGTTCTTC. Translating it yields CASSPRPPNTGFSNEQFF. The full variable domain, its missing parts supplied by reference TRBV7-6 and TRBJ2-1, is GAGVSQSPRYKVTKRGQDVALRCDPISGHVSLYWYRQALGQGPEFLTYFNYEAQQDKSGLPNDRFSAERPEGSISTLTIQRTEQRDSAMYRCASSPRPPNTGFSNEQFFGPGTRLTVL.

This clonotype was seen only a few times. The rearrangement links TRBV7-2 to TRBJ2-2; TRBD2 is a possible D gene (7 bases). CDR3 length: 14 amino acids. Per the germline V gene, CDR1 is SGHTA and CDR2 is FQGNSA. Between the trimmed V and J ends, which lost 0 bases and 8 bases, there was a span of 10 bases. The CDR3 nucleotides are TGTGCCAGCAGCTTAGCCGAGGGGGGGGGGGAGCTGTTTTTT. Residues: CASSLAEGGGELFF.

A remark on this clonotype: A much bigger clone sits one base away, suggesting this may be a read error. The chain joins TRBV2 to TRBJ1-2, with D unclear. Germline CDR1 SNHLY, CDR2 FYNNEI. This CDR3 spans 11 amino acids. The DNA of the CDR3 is TGTGCCAGCGTTACTACCTATGGCTACAGCTTC. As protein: CASVTTYGYSF.

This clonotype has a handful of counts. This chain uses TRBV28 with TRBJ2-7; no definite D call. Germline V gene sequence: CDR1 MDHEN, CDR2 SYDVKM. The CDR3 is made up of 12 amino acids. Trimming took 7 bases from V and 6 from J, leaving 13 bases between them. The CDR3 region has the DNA TGTGCCAGCAACGAAGGGTCGGCCGAGCAGTACGTC. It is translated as CASNEGSAEQYV.

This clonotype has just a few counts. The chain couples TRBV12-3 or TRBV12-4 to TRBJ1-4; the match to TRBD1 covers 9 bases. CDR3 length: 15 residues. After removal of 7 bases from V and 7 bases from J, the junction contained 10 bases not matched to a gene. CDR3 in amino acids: CASTALQGAIEKLFF. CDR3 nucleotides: TGTGCCAGCACCGCGCTACAGGGGGCGATTGAAAAACTGTTTTTT.

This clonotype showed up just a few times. The CDR3 nucleotides are TGTGCCAGTAGTATCCGACTAGCGGGGGCGAGGTATGAGCAGTTCTTC. It translates to CASSIRLAGARYEQFF. This chain links TRBV19 with TRBJ2-1, with 12 bases matching TRBD2. J gave up 8 bases and V 3 bases, and 8 bases lay outside the gene matches. From germline, CDR1 is LNHDA and CDR2 SQIVND (reference sequence). The CDR3 length is 16 residues.

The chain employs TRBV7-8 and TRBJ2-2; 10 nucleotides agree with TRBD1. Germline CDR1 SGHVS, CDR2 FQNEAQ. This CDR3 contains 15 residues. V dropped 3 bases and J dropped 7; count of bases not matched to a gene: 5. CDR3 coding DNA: TGTGCCAGCAGCTTCCGACAGGGGGCGAACGGGGAGCTGTTTTTT. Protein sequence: CASSFRQGANGELFF.

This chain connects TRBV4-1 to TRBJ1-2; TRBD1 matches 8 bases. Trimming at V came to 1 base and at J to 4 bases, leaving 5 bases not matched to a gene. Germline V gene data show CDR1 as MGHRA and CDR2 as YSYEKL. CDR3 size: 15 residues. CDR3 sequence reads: CASSQADRVGYGYTF. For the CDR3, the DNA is TGCGCCAGCAGCCAAGCGGACAGGGTGGGCTATGGCTACACCTTC.

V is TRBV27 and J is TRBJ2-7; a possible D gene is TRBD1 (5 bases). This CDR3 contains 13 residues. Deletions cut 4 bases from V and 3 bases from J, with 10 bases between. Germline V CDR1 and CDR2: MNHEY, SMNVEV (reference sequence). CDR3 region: CASSYRQYYEQYF. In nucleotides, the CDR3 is TGTGCCAGCAGTTACCGACAGTACTACGAGCAGTACTTC.